This T cell receptor beta chain comes out of a study of response to subunit inactivated influenza vaccine. This clonotype turned up a few times. This CDR3 region has 13 residues. Germline V gene data show CDR1 as MNHNS and CDR2 as SASEGT. V lost 6 bases and J 5 bases, leaving 14 bases between the germline ends. A single record per CDR3 protein comes from TCRdb applying MiXCR to the RT-PCR reads. The sample yields some 540,000 distinct CDR3 sequences, roughly 25% seen once. These same data were also listed under a study on T cells expressing NK-cell markers. Turning to that study: Making the TCR beta cDNA relied on 5'RACE template switching with UMIs. Among the eight sequenced donors, seven tested HCMV-seropositive and one tested seronegative. These clonotypes also led the CD3+CD56-NKG2C+ fraction in a few donors.

The source was CD4+ T cells sorted from PBMCs, collected approximately 13 days after vaccination. The clonotype comes from a man aged 45-60 years who received an inactivated influenza vaccine. The rearrangement joins TRBV6-1 to TRBJ2-7; D may be TRBD1 (8 bases). CDR3 sequence: CASRRTGRDEQYF. CDR3 DNA: TGTGCCAGCAGAAGGACAGGGAGGGACGAGCAGTACTTC.